This T cell receptor beta chain was identified during a study of cytomegalovirus exposure and HLA in healthy donors. The study, taken as a whole, reports: Some V segments, including TRBV6-2 and TRBV6-3, were excluded as indistinguishable.

In the PCR, 60 Vbeta and 13 Jbeta primers were used. This table comes from immunoSEQ multiplex PCR, and its TCRdb copy is limited to in-frame clones, with some not included. This sample has 90,000 to 130,000 clones, with about three quarters found just once. Germline V gene data show CDR1 as SNHLY and CDR2 as FYNNEI. V lost 5 bases, J lost 0 bases, and 10 bases lay in between. The CDR3 sequence is 14 residues long. About this clone: The target antigen is unknown.

The receptor was derived from a woman aged 25 to 39 in good health and CMV-seronegative. Sequencing was done on a sample of PBMCs. The chain uses TRBV2 and TRBJ1-1; D is uncertain. The CDR3 DNA reads TGTGCCAGCAGTCTCCTCAACTTGAACACTGAAGCTTTCTTT. Its translation is CASSLLNLNTEAFF.